Listed here are 30 T cell receptor beta chains from one sample, sequenced in a study of radiation and T cells in renal cell carcinoma. The data were produced by immunoSEQ multiplex PCR, yet TCRdb's version contains in-frame clones alone and is incomplete. The sample includes 45,000 or so clones, roughly 80% seen only once; the top ten take under 35%. The sample's time point: baseline pretreatment blood. Specified treatment: 15 Gy SBRT to primary tumor, nephrectomy 4 weeks later. The sample in question was blood, obtained from a patient whose treatment included radiotherapy and nephrectomy. The receptors stem from a woman in her 70s with renal cell carcinoma.

This chain joins TRBV2 and TRBJ1-6, with D maybe TRBD1 (6 bases). With 6 bases removed from V and 7 bases from J, the gap between germline ends came to 16 bases. Germline V lookup: CDR1 SNHLY, CDR2 FYNNEI. This CDR3 spans 15 amino acids. CDR3 residues: CASRAGAGPNSPLHF. The CDR3 coding sequence is TGTGCCAGCAGGGCGGGGGCAGGACCCAATTCACCCCTCCACTTT.

This clone was observed a single time. The chain couples TRBV19 to TRBJ2-5, with 10 bases matching TRBD2. The germline gives CDR1 LNHDA, CDR2 SQIVND (reference sequence). CDR3 size: 15 residues. Trimming removed 4 bases from V and 5 bases from J; junction bases left unmatched: 7. The CDR3 region has the DNA TGTGCCAGTAGTACGCTAGCGGGGGATAGGGAGACCCAGTACTTC. Protein: CASSTLAGDRETQYF.

The chain employs TRBV18 and TRBJ2-7, with TRBD1 matching 8 bases. V trimming: 0 bases; J trimming: 7 bases; junction bases outside the gene matches: 8. The CDR3 is 15 amino acids. CDR1 and CDR2 from the germline V gene are KGHSH and LQKENI. The CDR3 sequence: CASSPPSQGAGEQYF. In DNA, the CDR3 is TGTGCCAGCTCACCACCGTCGCAGGGGGCGGGAGAGCAGTACTTC.

The chain has TRBV4-3 and TRBJ1-4; possibly TRBD1 for D (6 bases). This CDR3 spans 15 amino acids. V was shortened by 4 bases and J by 4 bases, with 13 bases between the two germline ends. Germline-derived CDR1 and CDR2 are LGHNA and YSLEER. The CDR3 nucleotides are TGCGCCAGCAGCCGCCAGGGGCAGTATAATGAAAAACTGTTTTTT. This sequence encodes CASSRQGQYNEKLFF.

By sample share, this clone is medium-sized. V and J are TRBV2 and TRBJ2-2; either TRBD1 or TRBD2 may fit D (5 bases each). CDR1 and CDR2 (germline): SNHLY, FYNNEI. V lost 6 bases, J lost 6 bases, and 17 bases lay in between. This CDR3 region has 15 residues. The CDR3 nucleotides read TGTGCCAGCAGCTCGGGGCGGTTGGCGCCCGGGGAGCTGTTTTTT. This sequence encodes CASSSGRLAPGELFF.

On this clone itself: The same CDR3 also results from other DNA sequences found in this sample. V and J are TRBV4-1 and TRBJ2-7; 14 nucleotides agree with TRBD2. V lost 1 base to trimming and J lost 1 base; unmatched junction nucleotides: 0. The V gene's germline CDR1 is MGHRA and CDR2 YSYEKL. This CDR3 has 16 amino acids. The CDR3 sequence is CASSQGTSGGSYEQYF. DNA of the CDR3: TGCGCCAGCAGCCAAGGGACTAGCGGGGGGTCCTACGAGCAGTACTTC.

This clone was seen once. The chain links TRBV7-7 to TRBJ2-1; D is perhaps TRBD2 (5 bases). CDR1 is SSHAT, CDR2 FNYEAQ, per germline (reference sequence). Trimming cost V 2 bases and J 2 bases, with 19 bases left between them. This CDR3 is 18 amino acids long. Here the CDR3 reads CASSLRLLFPSTYNEQFF. CDR3 DNA sequence: TGTGCCAGCAGCTTACGACTACTTTTCCCCTCGACCTACAATGAGCAGTTCTTC.

This clone was detected only a few times. This chain links TRBV2 with TRBJ2-1, with 15 bases identical to TRBD2. With V trimmed by 5 bases and J by 7 bases, 9 bases remained unmatched. Germline V gene lookup returns CDR1 SNHLY and CDR2 FYNNEI. The CDR3 has 17 amino acids. The CDR3 loop is CASSPWTSGGAGNEQFF. The CDR3 DNA reads TGTGCCAGCAGTCCCTGGACTAGCGGGGGGGCTGGGAATGAGCAGTTCTTC.

V usage is TRBV19 and J usage is TRBJ2-6; tentatively, D is TRBD2 (7 bases). V lost 3 bases to trimming and J lost 3 bases, with 18 bases between them. Germline V gene lookup returns CDR1 LNHDA and CDR2 SQIVND (reference sequence). CDR3 size: 18 residues. This CDR3 reads CASSIEGPGGHGANVLTF. CDR3 in DNA: TGTGCCAGTAGTATTGAGGGACCGGGGGGACATGGGGCCAACGTCCTGACTTTC.

V is TRBV13 and J is TRBJ2-1, with 9 bases fitting TRBD2. The J segment lost 2 bases and the V segment lost 5 bases, leaving 7 bases of the junction unmatched. Germline-derived CDR1 and CDR2 are PRHDT and FYEKMQ (reference sequence). The CDR3 extends over 16 amino acids. As DNA, the CDR3 is TGTGCCAGCAGCACCAATAGCGGGAGTCCCTACAATGAGCAGTTCTTC. It yields the protein CASSTNSGSPYNEQFF.

The chain couples TRBV5-6 to TRBJ2-5; possibly TRBD1 for D (6 bases). Looked up from germline, CDR1 is SGHDT and CDR2 is YYEEEE. Between the trimmed V and J ends, which lost 4 bases and 5 bases, there was a span of 12 bases. The CDR3 is 13 amino acids. The CDR3 region is CASSLQGPETQYF. CDR3 sequence (DNA): TGTGCCAGCAGCCTCCAGGGGCCCGAGACCCAGTACTTC. Complete variable domain (other parts from reference TRBV5-6 and TRBJ2-5): DAGVTQSPTHLIKTRGQQVTLRCSPKSGHDTVSWYQQALGQGPQFIFQYYEEEERQRGNFPDRFSGHQFPNYSSELNVNALLLGDSALYLCASSLQGPETQYFGPGTRLLVL.

The chain recombines TRBV10-3 with TRBJ1-1, with 9 bases matching TRBD1. V was pared by 6 bases and J by 4 bases, with 6 bases of the junction left unmatched. CDR1 is ENHRY, CDR2 SYGVKD, per germline. The length of the CDR3 is 14 residues. This chain's CDR3 is CAIRQTGGITEAFF. The CDR3 region has the DNA TGTGCCATCAGACAGACAGGGGGGATCACTGAAGCTTTCTTT.

J is TRBJ2-1 and V is TRBV27, with 8 bases matching TRBD2. With V trimmed by 6 bases and J by 3 bases, 7 bases remained unmatched. This CDR3 has 15 residues. Germline V gene sequence: CDR1 MNHEY, CDR2 SMNVEV (reference sequence). CDR3: CASSEREKVYNEQFF. In nucleotides, the CDR3 is TGTGCCAGCAGCGAGCGGGAGAAGGTCTACAATGAGCAGTTCTTC.

V gene TRBV2 combines with J gene TRBJ2-7; 8 nucleotides align to TRBD1. Germline CDR1 SNHLY, CDR2 FYNNEI. Germline trimming cut 7 bases from V and 2 bases from J; bases unmatched to any gene: 4. The CDR3 is 13 residues long. This CDR3 reads CASNGQGPYEQYF. The CDR3 nucleotides read TGTGCCAGCAATGGACAGGGCCCCTACGAGCAGTACTTC.

The rearrangement joins TRBV4-3 to TRBJ1-4; D is undetermined. The CDR3 is 16 amino acids. Deletions cut 0 bases from V and 0 bases from J, with 8 bases between. Per the germline V gene, CDR1 is LGHNA and CDR2 is YSLEER. DNA for the CDR3: TGCGCCAGCAGCCAAGAACCCTCTTCAACTAATGAAAAACTGTTTTTT. It codes for CASSQEPSSTNEKLFF.

The V and J genes are TRBV4-3 and TRBJ2-7, with D possibly being TRBD2 (6 bases). The germline V gene has CDR1 LGHNA and CDR2 YSLEER. Trimming took 3 bases from V and 6 from J, leaving 18 bases between them. This CDR3 has 15 residues. The CDR3 loop is CASSHGTAGGSEQYF. In DNA form, the CDR3 reads TGCGCCAGCAGCCACGGGACGGCCGGGGGATCCGAGCAGTACTTC.

V is TRBV2 and J is TRBJ2-7; D not resolved. Germline-derived CDR1 and CDR2 are SNHLY and FYNNEI. The CDR3 is 16 residues long. V was pared by 5 bases and J by 1 base, with 18 bases between. Here the CDR3 reads CASSSTSRAASYEQYF. CDR3 DNA sequence: TGTGCCAGCAGTTCCACATCTAGGGCTGCATCCTACGAGCAGTACTTC.

This clone was detected ten times or more. This chain joins TRBV11-2 and TRBJ1-1; no clear D gene. The CDR3 length is 12 residues. V was shortened by 3 bases and J by 7 bases, with 9 bases between the two germline ends. CDR1 is SGHAT and CDR2 is FQNNGV in the germline V gene. Here the CDR3 reads CASSLADGEAFF. CDR3 DNA sequence: TGTGCCAGCAGCTTGGCCGACGGTGAAGCTTTCTTT.

This chain connects TRBV5-4 to TRBJ2-2, with unresolved D. Germline V gene sequence: CDR1 SGHNT, CDR2 YYREEE (reference sequence). CDR3 length equals 13 residues. The V gene lost 3 bases and the J gene lost 4 bases, with 7 bases spanning the gap. This CDR3 is CASSSESTGELFF. The CDR3 nucleotides read TGTGCCAGCAGCTCGGAATCCACCGGGGAGCTGTTTTTT.

J is TRBJ1-2 and V is TRBV4-2; no firm D call. The CDR3 is 15 amino acids. V lost 0 bases and J 2 bases, leaving 10 bases between the germline ends. Per the germline V gene, CDR1 is LGHNA and CDR2 is YNFKEQ. The CDR3 spells CASSQDSNRNYGYTF. Written as DNA, the CDR3 is TGTGCCAGCAGCCAAGATTCGAACAGAAACTATGGCTACACCTTC.

This chain connects TRBV13 to TRBJ2-3; TRBD2 matches 10 bases. V trimming: 5 bases; J trimming: 5 bases; junction bases outside the gene matches: 1. The germline V gene encodes CDR1 PRHDT and CDR2 FYEKMQ (reference sequence). This CDR3 comprises 13 residues. The DNA of the CDR3 is TGTGCCAGCAGCAGCGGGGGGGTAGATACGCAGTATTTT. Protein product: CASSSGGVDTQYF.

The chain's CDR3 is CSVDNDGLGETQYF. Here the CDR3 DNA reads TGCAGCGTTGACAACGACGGACTGGGCGAGACCCAGTACTTC. The J gene is TRBJ2-5, the V gene TRBV29-1, with D perhaps TRBD2 (5 bases). CDR1 and CDR2 (germline): SQVTM, ANQGSEA. The V gene lost 3 bases and the J gene lost 5 bases, with 16 bases spanning the gap. The CDR3 sequence is 14 residues long.

J is TRBJ2-2 and V is TRBV11-1; D is unresolved. CDR1 is SGHAT and CDR2 is FQDESV in the germline V gene (reference sequence). This CDR3 region has 14 residues. Trimming stripped 3 bases from V and 7 bases from J, with 12 bases between. The CDR3 sequence is CASSFSEFNGELFF. In DNA, the CDR3 is TGTGCCAGCAGCTTTTCGGAGTTTAACGGGGAGCTGTTTTTT.

This clone has only a few counts. The chain recombines TRBV2 with TRBJ1-2; 9 positions match TRBD1. Per germline, CDR1 SNHLY and CDR2 FYNNEI. The CDR3 length is 13 residues. V gave up 7 bases and J gave up 4 bases; unmatched junction bases: 4. The CDR3 sequence: CASTLDRGYGYTF. CDR3 nucleotides: TGTGCCAGCACCCTGGACAGGGGCTATGGCTACACCTTC.

This chain connects TRBV10-3 to TRBJ1-1; D is unresolved. V was cut by 8 bases and J by 0 bases, with 10 bases left in between. This CDR3 is 13 amino acids long. Germline V lookup: CDR1 ENHRY, CDR2 SYGVKD. CDR3 nucleotides: TGTGCCATCGGGCAGTCCATGAACACTGAAGCTTTCTTT. Residues: CAIGQSMNTEAFF.

The rearrangement links TRBV7-2 to TRBJ1-1; tentatively, D is TRBD1 (6 bases). The length of the CDR3 is 14 residues. Germline V gene sequence: CDR1 SGHTA, CDR2 FQGNSA. V lost 5 bases and J 4 bases, leaving 14 bases between the germline ends. In DNA, the CDR3 is TGTGCCAGCAGCCTCAGCGGGGGCGGCACTGAAGCTTTCTTT. This translates into CASSLSGGGTEAFF.

The chain links TRBV5-6 to TRBJ1-1, with 7 bases fitting TRBD1. V shed 4 bases, J shed 6 bases, and the junction held 6 bases outside the gene matches. Germline V lookup: CDR1 SGHDT, CDR2 YYEEEE. The CDR3 is made up of 13 amino acids. Here the CDR3 DNA reads TGTGCCAGCAGCATTACAGGGGAGGCTGAAGCTTTCTTT. Protein sequence: CASSITGEAEAFF.

The chain employs TRBV7-6 and TRBJ2-7, with a weak D call TRBD1 (5 bases). The CDR3 runs to 13 residues. Germline V CDR1 and CDR2: SGHVS, FNYEAQ. V was pared by 5 bases and J by 0 bases, with 8 bases between. The CDR3 region is CASSQTVSYEQYF. In DNA, the CDR3 is TGTGCCAGCAGCCAGACAGTCTCCTACGAGCAGTACTTC.

The chain uses TRBV5-1 and TRBJ1-6, with D unclear. CDR3 length: 15 residues. V was trimmed by 0 bases and J by 0 bases, leaving 4 bases between them. Germline CDR1 and CDR2: SGHRS and YFSETQ. The DNA for the CDR3 is TGCGCCAGCAGCTTGGATCGCTCCTATAATTCACCCCTCCACTTT. The encoded protein is CASSLDRSYNSPLHF.

This clone has a single count. The V and J genes are TRBV12-2 and TRBJ1-5; TRBD1 is the table's D call and was not checked against the DNA. TRBV12-2 is a pseudogene. This CDR3 region has 11 residues. The CDR3 DNA reads as TGTGCAAGTCGCTCCCCACAGCCCCAGCATTTT. Its protein is CASRSPQPQHF.